Listed below are T cell receptor beta chains from one sample, sequenced in a study of T-cell reconstitution after alpha-beta-depleted transplantation in children. TCRdb re-derived calls from the PCR reads in MiXCR, one entry per CDR3 protein. Of about 400,000 distinct CDR3 sequences detected, around 21% appear once; the ten largest clones hold over 3.5%. The sequenced sample was PBMCs from the stem cell graft donor, obtained from the stem cell graft. Receptors were obtained from a human donor who donated a stem cell graft to a child with acute myeloid leukemia. The conserved cysteine and the conserved F or W are not part of the CDR3 here. A row's size may be missing; if present it is once, few, many or a size class.

V	J	size	CDR3
TRBV29-1	TRBJ2-3	few	SVSGHAARGADTQY
TRBV20-1	TRBJ1-5	.	SAVQGAAGTPQH
TRBV28	TRBJ2-1	few	ASSSLAASSYNEQF
TRBV4-3	TRBJ2-1	many	ASSQDVIRTGIYNEQF
TRBV7-9	TRBJ1-5	.	ASSLGSTSNQPQH
TRBV20-1	TRBJ2-2	.	SARDLAGPNTGELF
TRBV20-1	TRBJ2-3	few	SAGGTGGSDTQY
TRBV6-1	TRBJ2-1	many	ASSARSGGSEQF
TRBV20-1	TRBJ2-1	.	SAPGTSGSPFYNEQF
TRBV11-2	TRBJ2-1	.	ASSLDSALEQF
TRBV27	TRBJ2-5	many	ASSFVAQY
TRBV25-1	TRBJ2-1	few	ASSEFEQF
TRBV29-1	TRBJ1-2	.	SGTEDGYGYT
TRBV5-1	TRBJ2-1	.	ASNRAEGSYNEQF
TRBV24-1	TRBJ2-2	.	ATSGTTNTGELF
TRBV4-3	TRBJ2-7	.	ASSQDRVYEQY
TRBV24-1	TRBJ2-2	.	ATSSSGRESGELF
TRBV29-1	TRBJ2-7	many	SVNWGQGYEQY
TRBV29-1	TRBJ2-7	few	SAAPTSGSGVYEQY
TRBV12-3/TRBV12-4	TRBJ2-5	.	ASSRAGGYQETQY
TRBV20-1	TRBJ2-7	.	SAETGSLAYEQY
TRBV12-3/TRBV12-4	TRBJ2-7	.	ASSFSVQLDEQY
TRBV7-9	TRBJ2-1	.	ASSPGLAPNEQF
TRBV20-1	TRBJ2-1	few	SASNRQGASNEQF
TRBV27	TRBJ2-2	many	ASSFQTGNTGELF
TRBV4-2	TRBJ1-6	many	ASSQDLRQYNSPLH
TRBV28	TRBJ1-2	few	ASSAYGDYT
TRBV4-1	TRBJ2-2	once	ASSPRTFTGELF
TRBV21-1	TRBJ2-7	.	ASSPVGQTYEQY
TRBV12-3/TRBV12-4	TRBJ2-3	few	ASSTRTSFTDTQY
TRBV5-6	TRBJ2-5	few	ASSGLAEQETQY
TRBV24-1	TRBJ2-7	.	ATRRGKVFRSYEQY
TRBV7-9	TRBJ2-3	once	ASSLGLAGEYDTQY
TRBV5-1	TRBJ2-7	.	ASSPDTDRGPYEQY
TRBV4-2	TRBJ2-3	.	ASSQAAGRETDTQY
TRBV19	TRBJ2-5	.	ASSYDKSQATQY
TRBV7-2	TRBJ2-7	.	ASRLTGYEQY
TRBV15	TRBJ2-1	few	ATRPSGYNEQF
TRBV10-3	TRBJ1-1	many	AITPGGRTEAF
TRBV15	TRBJ2-7	many	ATSRTGDSSPYEQY
TRBV12-3/TRBV12-4	TRBJ2-2	few	AGRGAGELF
TRBV15	TRBJ1-1	.	ATSSSNLNTEAF
TRBV4-2	TRBJ2-3	.	ASSQQTERLAGVSDTQY
TRBV9	TRBJ1-6	few	ASSSGTGANSPLH
TRBV10-3	TRBJ2-7	many	AISPGQGAGNEQY
TRBV13	TRBJ2-3	.	ASSQGQGADTQY
TRBV5-1	TRBJ2-2	.	ASSGEGTRLTGELF
TRBV2	TRBJ2-3	.	ASRVREGGTDTQY
TRBV27	TRBJ2-1	many	ASTVDRLAINEQF
TRBV27	TRBJ2-1	.	ASIPAPSSYNEQF
TRBV12-3/TRBV12-4	TRBJ1-2	few	ASSGTGRNYGYT
TRBV20-1	TRBJ2-1	few	SAGLAGGPSGEQF
TRBV25-1	TRBJ2-1	few	ASSDGPDRDSSYNEQF
TRBV12-3/TRBV12-4	TRBJ1-5	.	ASSYPGPNQPQH
TRBV5-1	TRBJ2-7	.	ASSRGRYEQY
TRBV12-3/TRBV12-4	TRBJ2-5	few	ASSKGETQY
TRBV20-1	TRBJ2-6	many	SARSSVGANVLT
TRBV7-6	TRBJ2-7	many	ASSQDRAYEQY